The 29 T cell receptor beta chains reported below all come from one sample, sequenced in a study of beta chain features in type 1 diabetes (dated by TCRdb to the late 2010s). Receptors were amplified or captured by the immunoSEQ multiplex PCR assay. All of the isolated RNA was reverse transcribed with the High Capacity cDNA Reverse Transcription Kit, so expressed TCRB transcripts were sequenced. TCRdb mirrors the immuneACCESS table, restricted to in-frame sequences. Some clones are absent from its copies; in checked studies, under half trace to an unresolved V gene, and the reason for the others is unknown. Across this sample there are about half a million clones, with 30% seen only once. The ten largest account for around 0.065% of the sample. The sample was naive CD4+ T cells from blood. This specimen's cell subset or site label, interpreted: true naive CD4+ T cells. Receptor source: a man aged 18 to 29 in good health.

This clone came up a few times. The chain has TRBV9 and TRBJ2-3, with D hard to call. The germline V gene encodes CDR1 SGDLS and CDR2 YYNGEE. CDR3 size: 12 residues. Trimming removed 3 bases at V and 4 bases at J, with 6 bases between. The CDR3, as DNA: TGTGCCAGCAGCGCCGTTTCAGATACGCAGTATTTT. Translated, it gives CASSAVSDTQYF.

The chain uses TRBV2 and TRBJ1-2; 7 bases are shared with TRBD1. V shed 6 bases, J shed 4 bases, and the junction held 8 bases outside the gene matches. The CDR3 contains 14 residues. Germline V gene data show CDR1 as SNHLY and CDR2 as FYNNEI. CDR3 sequence reads: CASSDRQGLYGYTF. CDR3 bases: TGTGCCAGCAGCGACAGACAGGGCCTCTATGGCTACACCTTC.

This clone was observed a handful of times. This CDR3 is also generated by other DNA sequences in the sample. J is TRBJ2-7 and V is TRBV28; weak D call: TRBD2 (5 bases). V lost 3 bases and J lost 6, with 6 bases in between. The CDR3 is made up of 11 amino acids. In germline, CDR1 is MDHEN, CDR2 SYDVKM. DNA for the CDR3: TGTGCCAGCAGTTTTGCGGGCGAGCAGTACTTC. Translating gives CASSFAGEQYF.

The CDR3 sequence is CASSHGDRGRETQYF. The DNA of the CDR3 is TGCGCCAGCAGCCACGGCGACAGGGGGCGTGAGACCCAGTACTTC. J is TRBJ2-5 and V is TRBV4-3; 10 nucleotides line up with TRBD1. The CDR3 has 15 residues. Germline values: CDR1 LGHNA, CDR2 YSLEER. After removal of 3 bases from V and 5 bases from J, the junction contained 6 bases not matched to a gene.

The V and J genes are TRBV30 and TRBJ1-1, with a possible D match to TRBD1 (5 bases). Between the trimmed V and J ends, which lost 2 bases and 1 base, there was a span of 17 bases. The CDR3 runs to 16 residues. Germline CDR1 is GTSNPN and CDR2 is SVGIG (reference sequence). The CDR3 is CAWSPSRTGRNTEAFF. The CDR3 nucleotides are TGTGCCTGGAGTCCTTCCCGAACAGGAAGGAACACTGAAGCTTTCTTT.

This clone showed up just a few times. The rearrangement uses TRBV7-2 and TRBJ2-1; D remains ambiguous. Germline V CDR1 and CDR2: SGHTA, FQGNSA. The germline V and J ends were trimmed by 1 base and 0 bases, with 10 bases remaining between them. The CDR3 consists of 16 residues. CDR3 coding DNA: TGTGCCAGCAGCTTAGAATCCAGCAGCTCCTACAATGAGCAGTTCTTC. As protein: CASSLESSSSYNEQFF.

The rearrangement joins TRBV27 to TRBJ2-7; D ambiguous. CDR1 and CDR2 from the germline V gene are MNHEY and SMNVEV (reference sequence). Between the trimmed V and J ends, which lost 5 bases and 7 bases, there was a span of 12 bases. The CDR3 consists of 12 residues. The CDR3 coding sequence is TGTGCCAGCAGTATCACGGCTGGGGAGCAGTACTTC. Its translation: CASSITAGEQYF.

The chain employs TRBV12-5 and TRBJ2-1, with 7 bases that match TRBD2. J was trimmed by 10 bases and V by 4 bases; bases with no gene match: 7. This CDR3 spans 13 amino acids. CDR1 is LGHNT, CDR2 FRNRAP, per germline. CDR3 amino acids: CASGSGTTYEQFF. As DNA, the CDR3 is TGTGCTAGTGGTTCTGGGACTACCTACGAGCAGTTCTTC.

This chain links TRBV21-1 with TRBJ2-3; the table calls TRBD2, which could not be checked here. TRBV21-1 is a known pseudogene. This CDR3 has 16 amino acids. Written as DNA, the CDR3 is TGTGCCAGCAGCACCTCGGGACTAGCAGTGACAGATACGCAGTATTTT. Protein: CASSTSGLAVTDTQYF.

This clone has only a few counts. V usage is TRBV25-1 and J usage is TRBJ2-5; a weak D match, TRBD2 (6 bases). Trimming removed 1 base at V and 3 bases at J, with 12 bases between. CDR3 size: 15 residues. Germline CDR1 MGHDK, CDR2 SYGVNS. The CDR3 is CASSEFRLVEETQYF. Here the CDR3 DNA reads TGTGCCAGCAGTGAATTCAGACTAGTTGAAGAGACCCAGTACTTC. The full variable domain, with the rest looked up from reference TRBV25-1 and TRBJ2-5, is EADIYQTPRYLVIGTGKKITLECSQTMGHDKMYWYQQDPGMELHLIHYSYGVNSTEKGDLSSESTVSRIRTEHFPLTLESARPSHTSQYLCASSEFRLVEETQYFGPGTRLLVL.

J is TRBJ1-1 and V is TRBV30; no clear D gene. The germline V gene has CDR1 GTSNPN and CDR2 SVGIG (reference sequence). The V gene lost 2 bases and the J gene lost 6 bases, with 10 bases spanning the gap. CDR3 length: 12 amino acids. The CDR3 DNA reads as TGTGCCTGGAGTCCCTCCGGTCCTGAAGCTTTCTTT. It encodes CAWSPSGPEAFF.

This clone was counted only a few times. The chain recombines TRBV9 with TRBJ2-7, with TRBD1 matching 7 bases. Germline V CDR1 and CDR2: SGDLS, YYNGEE. The CDR3 length is 15 residues. V was clipped by 1 base and J by 0 bases; unmatched bases: 4. CDR3 region: CASSVRDRGSYEQYF. The CDR3 DNA reads TGTGCCAGCAGCGTAAGGGACAGAGGCTCCTACGAGCAGTACTTC.

The rearrangement links TRBV13 to TRBJ1-5; TRBD1 aligns across 7 bases. Germline V gene data show CDR1 as PRHDT and CDR2 as FYEKMQ (reference sequence). The length of the CDR3 is 14 residues. V shed 4 bases, J shed 7 bases, and the junction held 7 bases outside the gene matches. CDR3 loop: CASSSYRGGQPQHF. Here the CDR3 DNA reads TGTGCCAGCAGCTCGTACAGGGGAGGACAGCCCCAGCATTTT.

The V and J genes are TRBV25-1 and TRBJ2-7; 13 bases are shared with TRBD2. This CDR3 comprises 16 residues. Germline CDR1 is MGHDK and CDR2 is SYGVNS. V trimming: 4 bases; J trimming: 1 base; junction bases outside the gene matches: 4. CDR3 DNA: TGTGCCAGCAGTGCACTGACTAGCGGGGGGTCCTACGAGCAGTACTTC. Its translation is CASSALTSGGSYEQYF.

The V gene is TRBV2, the J gene TRBJ2-6; a weak D match, TRBD1 (5 bases). The CDR3 is made up of 16 amino acids. V was clipped by 1 base and J by 2 bases, with 9 bases between them. Germline loops: CDR1 SNHLY, CDR2 FYNNEI. The DNA for the CDR3 is TGTGCCAGCAGTGAAGTCTTAGGGGCTGGGGCCAACGTCCTGACTTTC. As protein: CASSEVLGAGANVLTF.

This sequence joins TRBV7-9 and TRBJ2-3, with 9 bases fitting TRBD1. CDR3 length: 15 residues. J gave up 4 bases and V 7 bases, and 9 bases lay outside the gene matches. Germline CDR1 is SEHNR and CDR2 is FQNEAQ (reference sequence). The CDR3 reads CASNSGDRVADTQYF. CDR3 DNA sequence: TGTGCCAGCAACTCCGGGGACAGGGTCGCAGATACGCAGTATTTT.

This chain uses TRBV15 with TRBJ2-2; 11 bases fit TRBD2. Germline loops: CDR1 LNHNV, CDR2 YYDKDF (reference sequence). The CDR3 covers 17 residues. The J segment lost 5 bases and the V segment lost 3 bases, leaving 8 bases of the junction unmatched. This CDR3 is CATSSGPSGRFTGELFF. CDR3 bases: TGTGCCACCAGCAGCGGCCCTAGCGGGAGGTTTACCGGGGAGCTGTTTTTT.

J is TRBJ2-1 and V is TRBV25-1; D gene unclear. V was trimmed by 3 bases and J by 0 bases, leaving 12 bases between them. The CDR3 extends over 16 amino acids. Germline lookup yields CDR1 MGHDK and CDR2 SYGVNS. The DNA of the CDR3 is TGTGCCAGCAGTGAGATGGGTCCCCGCTCCTACAATGAGCAGTTCTTC. Translated, it gives CASSEMGPRSYNEQFF.

This clone was detected only a few times. The chain carries TRBV29-1 and TRBJ2-7; the match to TRBD1 covers 8 bases. J gave up 2 bases and V 6 bases, and 9 bases lay outside the gene matches. This CDR3 is built from 14 residues. Germline V lookup: CDR1 SQVTM, CDR2 ANQGSEA. The CDR3 region is CSVPGQGAPYEQYF. The CDR3 DNA reads TGCAGCGTCCCCGGACAGGGAGCCCCCTACGAGCAGTACTTC.

This clone has a handful of counts. The same CDR3 is also encoded by other DNA sequences in this sample. The rearrangement links TRBV19 to TRBJ2-7; D unclear. Per the germline V gene, CDR1 is LNHDA and CDR2 is SQIVND (reference sequence). CDR3 length equals 13 residues. Trimming cost V 3 bases and J 2 bases, with 8 bases left between them. CDR3 sequence: CASSIRTTYEQYF. DNA for the CDR3: TGTGCCAGTAGTATTCGGACCACCTACGAGCAGTACTTC.

About this clone itself: The sample carries other DNA sequences with the same CDR3. The chain employs TRBV5-6 and TRBJ2-7; tentative D call: TRBD1 (5 bases). Trimming cost V 3 bases and J 5 bases, with 12 bases left between them. This CDR3 has 13 residues. CDR1 SGHDT and CDR2 YYEEEE come from the germline V gene. The CDR3 protein is CASSSPGRNEQYF. In DNA form, the CDR3 reads TGTGCCAGCAGCTCGCCAGGGCGAAACGAGCAGTACTTC.

The chain carries TRBV30 and TRBJ1-5; D is unclear. CDR3 length: 14 residues. The ends were cut back, 0 bases at V and 5 bases at J, with 11 bases in the middle. The V gene's germline CDR1 is GTSNPN and CDR2 SVGIG (reference sequence). The CDR3 region has the DNA TGTGCCTGGAGTGTTTTGGTTACCGATCAGCCCCAGCATTTT. This encodes CAWSVLVTDQPQHF.

This clone has a handful of counts. V usage is TRBV30 and J usage is TRBJ2-3; D not certain. Germline CDR1 GTSNPN, CDR2 SVGIG (reference sequence). The V end lost 3 bases, the J end lost 0 bases, and 10 bases lay between the germline ends. The CDR3 spans 14 residues. CDR3 sequence: CAWRSFPSTDTQYF. The CDR3 bases are TGTGCCTGGAGATCCTTTCCCAGCACAGATACGCAGTATTTT. The entire variable domain, with the rest obtained from reference TRBV30 and TRBJ2-3, is as follows: SQTIHQWPATLVQPVGSPLSLECTVEGTSNPNLYWYRQAAGRGLQLLFYSVGIGQISSEVPQNLSASRPQDRQFILSSKKLLLSDSGFYLCAWRSFPSTDTQYFGPGTRLTVL.

The table lists this clone with a few counts. The J gene is TRBJ1-5, the V gene TRBV2; 8 nucleotides align to TRBD1. CDR1 is SNHLY and CDR2 is FYNNEI in the germline V gene. This CDR3 is 14 amino acids long. V lost 4 bases to trimming and J lost 5 bases; unmatched junction nucleotides: 4. The chain's CDR3 is CASSVDRADQPQHF. The CDR3 region has the DNA TGTGCCAGCAGTGTGGACAGGGCTGATCAGCCCCAGCATTTT.

The rearrangement joins TRBV5-1 to TRBJ2-7; TRBD2 might be the D (6 bases). CDR1 SGHRS and CDR2 YFSETQ come from the germline V gene. V was pared by 0 bases and J by 4 bases, with 11 bases between. This CDR3 spans 14 amino acids. Written as DNA, the CDR3 is TGCGCCAGCAGCTTGGTGGTAGGAGGGTACGAGCAGTACTTC. The encoded protein is CASSLVVGGYEQYF.

This sequence joins TRBV9 and TRBJ2-7; 7 bases agree with TRBD2. The ends lost 0 bases at V and 6 bases at J; junction bases unmatched: 9. CDR1 SGDLS and CDR2 YYNGEE come from the germline V gene. The length of the CDR3 is 15 residues. The CDR3 coding sequence is TGTGCCAGCAGCGTAGAGGCTAGCGGTAGCCCCGAGCAGTACTTC. Translation: CASSVEASGSPEQYF.

Note on this clone: This sample includes further DNA sequences coding for the same CDR3. This chain joins TRBV7-2 and TRBJ2-7, with 8 positions matching TRBD1. With V trimmed by 5 bases and J by 5 bases, 8 bases remained unmatched. This CDR3 is 14 amino acids long. Germline-derived CDR1 and CDR2 are SGHTA and FQGNSA. DNA of the CDR3: TGTGCCAGCAGCACACGACAGGGGCTCAACGAGCAGTACTTC. Translated: CASSTRQGLNEQYF. Filled out from reference TRBV7-2 and TRBJ2-7, the complete variable domain reads GAGVSQSPSNKVTEKGKDVELRCDPISGHTALYWYRQSLGQGLEFLIYFQGNSAPDKSGLPSDRFSAERTGGSVSTLTIQRTQQEDSAVYLCASSTRQGLNEQYFGPGTRLTVT.

This clone turned up a few times. V and J are TRBV7-7 and TRBJ2-3, with D perhaps TRBD2 (5 bases). The CDR3 has 11 residues. The germline gives CDR1 SSHAT, CDR2 FNYEAQ (reference sequence). CDR3 DNA: TGTGCTAGCGCTCTTGAGGATACGCAGTATTTT. It yields the protein CASALEDTQYF.

This clone was seen a few times. At the DNA level, this CDR3 is encoded by other sequences in the same sample as well. V is TRBV9 and J is TRBJ2-3; D not certain. This CDR3 is built from 14 residues. The germline V gene has CDR1 SGDLS and CDR2 YYNGEE. V was trimmed by 0 bases and J by 0 bases, leaving 5 bases between them. The CDR3 loop reads CASSVVSSTDTQYF. The CDR3 DNA sequence: TGTGCCAGCAGCGTAGTCTCTAGCACAGATACGCAGTATTTT.